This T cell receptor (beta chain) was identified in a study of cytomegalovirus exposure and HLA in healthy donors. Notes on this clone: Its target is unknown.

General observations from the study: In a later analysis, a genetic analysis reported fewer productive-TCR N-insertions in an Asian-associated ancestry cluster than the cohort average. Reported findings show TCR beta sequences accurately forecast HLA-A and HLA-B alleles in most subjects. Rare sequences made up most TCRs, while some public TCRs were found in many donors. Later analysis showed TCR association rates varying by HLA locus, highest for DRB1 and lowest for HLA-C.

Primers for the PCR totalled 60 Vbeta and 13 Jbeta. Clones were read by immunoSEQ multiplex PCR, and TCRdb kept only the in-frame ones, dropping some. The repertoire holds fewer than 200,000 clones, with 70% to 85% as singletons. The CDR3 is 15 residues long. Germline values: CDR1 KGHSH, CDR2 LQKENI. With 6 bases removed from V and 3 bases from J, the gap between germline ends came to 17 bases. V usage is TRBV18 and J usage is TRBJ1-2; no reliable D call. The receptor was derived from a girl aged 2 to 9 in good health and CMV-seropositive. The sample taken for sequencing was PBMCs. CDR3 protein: CASSRDAAAYYGYTF. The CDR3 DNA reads TGTGCCAGCTCGCGAGACGCCGCGGCGTACTATGGCTACACCTTC.